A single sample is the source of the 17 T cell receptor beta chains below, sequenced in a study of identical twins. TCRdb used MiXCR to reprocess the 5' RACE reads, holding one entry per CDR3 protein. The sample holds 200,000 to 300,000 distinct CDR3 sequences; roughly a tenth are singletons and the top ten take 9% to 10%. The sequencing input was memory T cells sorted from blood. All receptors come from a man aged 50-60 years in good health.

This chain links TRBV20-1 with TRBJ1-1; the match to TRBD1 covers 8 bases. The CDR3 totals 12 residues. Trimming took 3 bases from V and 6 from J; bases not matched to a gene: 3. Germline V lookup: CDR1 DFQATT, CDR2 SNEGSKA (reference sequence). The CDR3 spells CSASQQGAEAFF. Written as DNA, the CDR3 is TGCAGTGCTAGCCAACAGGGGGCTGAAGCTTTCTTT.

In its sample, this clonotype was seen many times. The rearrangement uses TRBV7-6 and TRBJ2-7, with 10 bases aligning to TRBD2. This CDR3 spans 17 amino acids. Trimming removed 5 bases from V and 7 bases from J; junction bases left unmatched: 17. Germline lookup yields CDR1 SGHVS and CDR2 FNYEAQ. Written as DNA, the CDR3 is TGTGCCAGCAGCGTCCTGACTAGCGGGTCCCTAATCGTAGAGCAGTACTTC. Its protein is CASSVLTSGSLIVEQYF.

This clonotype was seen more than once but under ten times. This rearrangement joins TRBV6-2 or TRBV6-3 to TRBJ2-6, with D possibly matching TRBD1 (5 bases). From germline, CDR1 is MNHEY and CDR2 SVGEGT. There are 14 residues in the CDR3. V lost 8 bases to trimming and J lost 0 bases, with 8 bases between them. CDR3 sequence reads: CASARDSGANVLTF. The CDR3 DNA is TGTGCCAGCGCCAGGGACTCTGGGGCCAACGTCCTGACTTTC.

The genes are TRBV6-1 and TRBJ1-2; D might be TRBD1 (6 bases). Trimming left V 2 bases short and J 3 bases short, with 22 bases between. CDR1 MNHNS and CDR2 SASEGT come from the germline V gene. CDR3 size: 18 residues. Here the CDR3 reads CASSERGPRGAFHYGYTF. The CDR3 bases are TGTGCCAGCAGTGAACGGGGCCCCAGGGGTGCGTTTCACTATGGCTACACCTTC.

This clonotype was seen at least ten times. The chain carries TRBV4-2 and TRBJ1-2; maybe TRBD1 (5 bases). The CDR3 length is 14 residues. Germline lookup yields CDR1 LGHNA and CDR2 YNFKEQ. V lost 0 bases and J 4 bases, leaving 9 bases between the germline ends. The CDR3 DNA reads TGTGCCAGCAGCCAAGATACAGGACCCTATGGCTACACCTTC. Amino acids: CASSQDTGPYGYTF.

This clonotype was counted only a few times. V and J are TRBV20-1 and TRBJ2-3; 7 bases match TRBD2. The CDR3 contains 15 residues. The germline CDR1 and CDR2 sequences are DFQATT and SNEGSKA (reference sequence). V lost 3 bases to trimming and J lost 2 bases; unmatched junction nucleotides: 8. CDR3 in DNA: TGCAGTGCTAGGGTCTTTGGGGGGGACACAGATACGCAGTATTTT. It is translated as CSARVFGGDTDTQYF.

For the CDR3, the DNA is TGTGCCAGCAGCAGACGGGGGAGTGGCAGCTCCTACGAGCAGTACTTC. This translates into CASSRRGSGSSYEQYF. The chain joins TRBV7-2 to TRBJ2-7; possible D gene TRBD2, 6 bases. The CDR3 totals 16 residues. V gave up 5 bases and J gave up 0 bases, with 17 bases separating them. Germline-derived CDR1 and CDR2 are SGHTA and FQGNSA.

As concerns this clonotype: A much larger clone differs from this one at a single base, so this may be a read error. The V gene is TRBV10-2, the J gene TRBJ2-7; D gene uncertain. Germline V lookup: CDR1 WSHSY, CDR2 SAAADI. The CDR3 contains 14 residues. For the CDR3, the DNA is TGCCCCAGCAGCGACGGGTTTAGCTCCTACGAGCAGTACTTC. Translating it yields CPSSDGFSSYEQYF.

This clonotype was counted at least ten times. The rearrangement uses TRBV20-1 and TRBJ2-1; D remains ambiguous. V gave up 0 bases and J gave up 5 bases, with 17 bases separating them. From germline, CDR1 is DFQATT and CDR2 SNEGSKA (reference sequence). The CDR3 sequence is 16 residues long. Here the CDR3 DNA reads TGCAGTGCTAGAGAGCCTAGGACCCTTTACAACAATGAGCAGTTCTTC. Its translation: CSAREPRTLYNNEQFF.

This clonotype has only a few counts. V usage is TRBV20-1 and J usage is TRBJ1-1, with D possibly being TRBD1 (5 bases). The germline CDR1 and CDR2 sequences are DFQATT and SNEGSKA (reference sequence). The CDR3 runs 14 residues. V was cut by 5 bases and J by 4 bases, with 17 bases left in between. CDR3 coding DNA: TGCAGTGCTCTAATGGGGGGAGGAAGCACTGAAGCTTTCTTT. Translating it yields CSALMGGGSTEAFF.

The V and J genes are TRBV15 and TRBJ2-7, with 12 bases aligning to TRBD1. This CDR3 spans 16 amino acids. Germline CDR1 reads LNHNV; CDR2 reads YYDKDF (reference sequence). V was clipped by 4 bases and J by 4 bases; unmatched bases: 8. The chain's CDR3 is CATSTRGQGAKYEQYF. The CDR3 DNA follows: TGTGCCACCAGCACACGGGGACAGGGGGCTAAGTACGAGCAGTACTTC.

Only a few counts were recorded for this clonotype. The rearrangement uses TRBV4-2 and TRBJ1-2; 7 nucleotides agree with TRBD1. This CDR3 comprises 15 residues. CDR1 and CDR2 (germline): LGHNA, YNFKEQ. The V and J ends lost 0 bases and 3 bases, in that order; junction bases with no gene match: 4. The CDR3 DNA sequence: TGTGCCAGCAGCCAAGATAGAGGGGGCTACTATGGCTACACCTTC. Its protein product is CASSQDRGGYYGYTF.

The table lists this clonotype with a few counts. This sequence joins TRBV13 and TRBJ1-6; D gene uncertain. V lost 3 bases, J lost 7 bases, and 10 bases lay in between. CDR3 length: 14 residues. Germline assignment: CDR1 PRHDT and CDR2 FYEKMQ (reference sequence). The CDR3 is CASSFLDLNSPLHF. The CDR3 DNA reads TGTGCCAGCAGCTTTCTGGACCTCAATTCACCCCTCCACTTT.

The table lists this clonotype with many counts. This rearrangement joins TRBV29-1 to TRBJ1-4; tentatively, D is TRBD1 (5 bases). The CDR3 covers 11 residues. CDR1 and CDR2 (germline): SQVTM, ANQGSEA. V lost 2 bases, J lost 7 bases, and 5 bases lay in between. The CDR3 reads CSVERGEKLFF. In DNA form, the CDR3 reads TGCAGCGTTGAAAGGGGTGAAAAACTGTTTTTT.

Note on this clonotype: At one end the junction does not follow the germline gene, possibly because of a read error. This chain's CDR3 is CSARDSNQANYGYTF. CDR3 nucleotides: TGCAGTGCCAGAGATTCAAACCAAGCTAACTATGGCTACACCTTC. The chain is built from TRBV20-1 and TRBJ1-2, with D uncertain. Germline loops: CDR1 DFQATT, CDR2 SNEGSKA (reference sequence). The CDR3 is 15 amino acids.

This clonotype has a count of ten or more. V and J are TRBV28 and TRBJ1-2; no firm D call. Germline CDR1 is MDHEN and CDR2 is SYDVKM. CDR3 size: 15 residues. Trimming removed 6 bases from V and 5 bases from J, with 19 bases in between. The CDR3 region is CASSPLGRDGYGYTF. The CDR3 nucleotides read TGTGCCAGCAGCCCCTTGGGGAGGGATGGGTATGGCTACACCTTC.

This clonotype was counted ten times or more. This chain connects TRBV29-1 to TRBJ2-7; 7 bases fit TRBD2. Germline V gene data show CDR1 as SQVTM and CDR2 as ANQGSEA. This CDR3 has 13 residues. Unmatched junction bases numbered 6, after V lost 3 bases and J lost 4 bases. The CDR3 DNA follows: TGCAGCGTTGAGGTAGCGGGCCAGTACGAGCAGTACTTC. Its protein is CSVEVAGQYEQYF.